These 6 T cell receptor beta chains originate from one sample sequenced in a study of Tregs in tolerant kidney transplant recipients. The method was immunoSEQ multiplex PCR; TCRdb's version includes in-frame clones alone and lacks a portion of them. The sample has over 60,000 clones, approximately 91% seen once. Here the sequenced sample was CD4+ T cells from blood, taken before the transplant. The origin of the receptors is a human donor who received a combined kidney and bone marrow transplant.

The chain carries TRBV5-4 and TRBJ2-3; 7 bases are a match to TRBD2. The CDR3 extends over 15 amino acids. Unmatched junction bases numbered 3, after V lost 2 bases and J lost 0 bases. The V gene's germline CDR1 is SGHNT and CDR2 YYREEE (reference sequence). CDR3 DNA sequence: TGTGCCAGCAGCTTTCAGCGGGGAAGCACAGATACGCAGTATTTT. It specifies CASSFQRGSTDTQYF.

This chain links TRBV28 with TRBJ1-4; 7 bases line up with TRBD1. CDR3 size: 16 residues. Germline trimming cut 3 bases from V and 1 base from J; bases unmatched to any gene: 5. Germline assignment: CDR1 MDHEN and CDR2 SYDVKM. CDR3 nucleotides: TGTGCCAGCAGTTTGGCCGCAGGGGGAACTAATGAAAAACTGTTTTTT. Translated, it gives CASSLAAGGTNEKLFF.

The chain combines TRBV18 with TRBJ2-1, with TRBD1 as a possible D gene (5 bases). V lost 0 bases and J lost 4, with 7 bases in between. The CDR3 consists of 14 residues. CDR1 and CDR2 (germline): KGHSH, LQKENI. The CDR3 nucleotides are TGTGCCAGCTCACCACCTCCAGGGTACAATGAGCAGTTCTTC. Translation: CASSPPPGYNEQFF.

This sequence joins TRBV29-1 and TRBJ2-7; the match to TRBD2 covers 14 bases. The junction had 4 bases not matched to a gene; V was cut back by 6 bases and J by 6 bases. The germline gives CDR1 SQVTM, CDR2 ANQGSEA. This CDR3 comprises 13 residues. The CDR3, as DNA: TGCAGCGTCTTGACTAGCGGGAGGGCCGAGCAGTACTTC. This translates into CSVLTSGRAEQYF.

This chain uses TRBV5-1 with TRBJ2-2, with 8 bases aligning to TRBD2. The CDR3 loop spans 15 amino acids. The junction had 8 bases not matched to a gene; V was cut back by 4 bases and J by 6 bases. The V gene's germline CDR1 is SGHRS and CDR2 YFSETQ. The CDR3 nucleotides are TGCGCCAGCAGCCTGGGACTAGGTAGCGCCGGGGAGCTGTTTTTT. Protein product: CASSLGLGSAGELFF.

Details on this clone: The sample contains more than one DNA sequence encoding this CDR3. For the CDR3, the DNA is TGTGCCAGCAGCCCAGGGGCGACTAATGAAAAACTGTTTTTT. The encoded protein is CASSPGATNEKLFF. The chain employs TRBV5-6 and TRBJ1-4, with D possibly TRBD1 on 6 matching bases. This CDR3 contains 14 residues. The germline V and J ends were trimmed by 4 bases and 2 bases, with 9 bases remaining between them. In germline, CDR1 is SGHDT, CDR2 YYEEEE.